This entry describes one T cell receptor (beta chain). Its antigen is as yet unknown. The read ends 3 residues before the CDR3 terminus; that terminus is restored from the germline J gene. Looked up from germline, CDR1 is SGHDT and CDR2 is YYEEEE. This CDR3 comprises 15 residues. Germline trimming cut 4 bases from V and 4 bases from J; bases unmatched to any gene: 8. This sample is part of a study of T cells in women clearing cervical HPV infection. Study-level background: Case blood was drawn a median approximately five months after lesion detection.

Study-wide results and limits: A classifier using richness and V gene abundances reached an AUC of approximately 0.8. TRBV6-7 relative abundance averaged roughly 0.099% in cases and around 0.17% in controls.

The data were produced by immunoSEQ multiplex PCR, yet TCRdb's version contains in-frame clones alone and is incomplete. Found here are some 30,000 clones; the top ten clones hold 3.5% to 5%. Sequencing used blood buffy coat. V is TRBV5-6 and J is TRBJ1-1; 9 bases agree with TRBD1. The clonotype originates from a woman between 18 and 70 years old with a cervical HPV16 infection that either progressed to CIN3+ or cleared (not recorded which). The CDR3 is CASSGRQGGSTEAFF. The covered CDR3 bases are TGTGCCAGCAGCGGTAGACAGGGGGGGAGCACTGAA.